One and the same sample provided the 30 T cell receptor beta chains below, sequenced in a study of PD-1 blockade in classical Hodgkin lymphoma. The time point is: cycle 4 day 1 (C4D1), after more than five weeks of nivolumab. Relapse was seen in all patients after autologous stem cell transplantation, and brentuximab vedotin exposure was variable. The study purified CD4+ T cells from thawed PBMCs using magnetic negative selection. Assay used: immunoSEQ multiplex PCR; TCRdb lists only in-frame clones, some missing. The sample contains some 19,000 clones, roughly four fifths of which appear only once. This sample comprised CD4+ T cells from blood, obtained before the fourth cycle of nivolumab. These receptors originate from a human donor with classical Hodgkin lymphoma.

This clone was observed once. J is TRBJ1-2 and V is TRBV7-2; 9 nucleotides agree with TRBD1. The CDR3 totals 15 residues. Germline V gives CDR1 SGHTA, CDR2 FQGNSA. The J segment lost 4 bases and the V segment lost 4 bases, leaving 7 bases of the junction unmatched. In DNA form, the CDR3 reads TGTGCCAGCAGCTCCCGGGGACAGGGCTTCTATGGCTACACCTTC. Encoded protein: CASSSRGQGFYGYTF.

The chain couples TRBV15 to TRBJ1-6; possible D gene TRBD1, 6 bases. The CDR3 consists of 18 residues. Germline CDR1 LNHNV, CDR2 YYDKDF (reference sequence). With 0 bases removed from V and 10 bases from J, the gap between germline ends came to 22 bases. The CDR3 coding sequence is TGTGCCACCAGCAGAGATCTCGTGGGTGCAGGGGCGAGCTCACCCCTCCACTTT. Its protein product is CATSRDLVGAGASSPLHF.

The genes are TRBV6-6 and TRBJ2-3; D could derive from TRBD1 or TRBD2 (5 bases each). CDR3 length: 14 amino acids. Germline V CDR1 and CDR2: MNHNY, SVGAGI (reference sequence). The germline V and J ends were trimmed by 2 bases and 8 bases, with 14 bases remaining between them. CDR3: CASSYQLGVGTQYF. The CDR3 region has the DNA TGTGCCAGCAGTTACCAACTGGGGGTGGGTACGCAGTATTTT.

The genes are TRBV9 and TRBJ2-3; 11 nucleotides match TRBD2. Germline assignment: CDR1 SGDLS and CDR2 YYNGEE. V lost 0 bases to trimming and J lost 4 bases; unmatched junction nucleotides: 4. The CDR3 is made up of 16 amino acids. In nucleotides, the CDR3 is TGTGCCAGCAGCGTAGGAGCTAGCGGGGGGTCAGATACGCAGTATTTT. Encoded protein: CASSVGASGGSDTQYF.

V is TRBV19 and J is TRBJ2-7, with 14 bases lining up with TRBD2. In germline, CDR1 is LNHDA, CDR2 SQIVND (reference sequence). There are 15 residues in the CDR3. Germline trimming cut 6 bases from V and 4 bases from J; bases unmatched to any gene: 5. CDR3 sequence reads: CASSLGTSGSYEQYF. CDR3 nucleotide sequence: TGTGCCAGTAGCCTCGGGACTAGCGGGAGTTACGAGCAGTACTTC.

The chain uses TRBV9 and TRBJ2-2; 8 bases align to TRBD2. The trim removed 4 bases at V and 1 base at J, leaving 3 bases unmatched. Germline assignment: CDR1 SGDLS and CDR2 YYNGEE. The CDR3 is 15 amino acids. CDR3 DNA: TGTGCCAGCAGCCGTACTAGCGGGAACACCGGGGAGCTGTTTTTT. This codes for CASSRTSGNTGELFF.

The J gene is TRBJ2-2, the V gene TRBV29-1; TRBD2 matches 11 bases. Unmatched junction bases numbered 12, after V lost 5 bases and J lost 4 bases. This CDR3 contains 17 residues. The germline gives CDR1 SQVTM, CDR2 ANQGSEA. CDR3 bases: TGCAGCGTTCCCATGGTAGCGGGAGGGCGGATCACCGGGGAGCTGTTTTTT. Protein: CSVPMVAGGRITGELFF.

V and J are TRBV6-1 and TRBJ2-7; D remains ambiguous. V gave up 1 base and J gave up 6 bases, with 10 bases separating them. The CDR3 covers 13 residues. CDR1 MNHNS and CDR2 SASEGT come from the germline V gene. The CDR3 DNA reads as TGTGCCAGCAGTGAAGTTGAGGATCTCGAGCAGTACGTC. It encodes CASSEVEDLEQYV.

This chain links TRBV6-1 with TRBJ2-5; D perhaps matches TRBD1 (6 bases). This CDR3 spans 14 amino acids. The V end was cut by 7 bases, the J end by 5 bases, with 17 bases between. CDR1 is MNHNS and CDR2 is SASEGT in the germline V gene. DNA of the CDR3: TGTGCCAGCACTCGTAGTACAGGGTTTGAGACCCAGTACTTC. Translation: CASTRSTGFETQYF.

The chain links TRBV5-8 to TRBJ2-3; D not certain. The germline CDR1 and CDR2 sequences are SGHTS and YDEGEE. This CDR3 region has 14 residues. V dropped 4 bases and J dropped 0 bases, with 9 bases sitting between them. The CDR3 DNA follows: TGTGCCAGCAGCGCTATCGACAGCACAGATACGCAGTATTTT. Translation gives CASSAIDSTDTQYF.

This clone was detected once. The genes are TRBV6-6 and TRBJ1-5; D is possibly TRBD1 (6 bases). This CDR3 is 15 amino acids long. The germline V gene has CDR1 MNHNY and CDR2 SVGAGI (reference sequence). Between the trimmed V and J ends, which lost 2 bases and 1 base, there was a span of 9 bases. The CDR3 reads CASSYDQGSNQPQHF. CDR3 DNA: TGTGCCAGCAGTTACGATCAGGGGAGCAATCAGCCCCAGCATTTT.

V gene TRBV18 combines with J gene TRBJ1-1; 7 bases are shared with TRBD1. The CDR3 is 14 residues long. V lost 4 bases, J lost 1 base, and 3 bases stayed unmatched. Germline V gene data show CDR1 as KGHSH and CDR2 as LQKENI. The CDR3 region is CASSQDRKNTEAFF. In DNA form, the CDR3 reads TGTGCCAGCTCACAGGACAGGAAGAACACTGAAGCTTTCTTT.

This clone was counted only a few times. J is TRBJ2-7 and V is TRBV6-1; the D is unclear. The CDR3 has 14 amino acids. V was pared by 4 bases and J by 3 bases, with 13 bases between. Germline lookup yields CDR1 MNHNS and CDR2 SASEGT. The CDR3 sequence is CASSGRSRNYEQYV. The CDR3 DNA reads TGTGCCAGCAGTGGCCGGAGCCGAAACTACGAGCAGTACGTC.

This chain links TRBV7-8 with TRBJ1-1; D might be TRBD1 (5 bases). Trimming removed 5 bases at V and 5 bases at J, with 12 bases between. Germline V gene sequence: CDR1 SGHVS, CDR2 FQNEAQ. The CDR3 length is 13 residues. CDR3 DNA: TGTGCCAGCAGCCTTGGGGGGGGGACTGAAGCTTTCTTT. It translates to CASSLGGGTEAFF. The whole variable domain, remainder taken from reference TRBV7-8 and TRBJ1-1, is GAGVSQSPRYKVAKRGQDVALRCDPISGHVSLFWYQQALGQGPEFLTYFQNEAQLDKSGLPSDRFFAERPEGSVSTLKIQRTQQEDSAVYLCASSLGGGTEAFFGQGTRLTVV.

This chain connects TRBV4-3 to TRBJ2-7; TRBD2 aligns across 10 bases. The CDR3 sequence is 15 residues long. V was clipped by 0 bases and J by 6 bases; unmatched bases: 5. CDR1 and CDR2 (germline): LGHNA, YSLEER. The CDR3 region has the DNA TGCGCCAGCAGCCAAGATTGGACTAGCGGCCCCGAGCAGTACTTC. Amino acids: CASSQDWTSGPEQYF.

This clone came up a few times. The V and J genes are TRBV7-9 and TRBJ1-2, with D uncertain. Germline lookup yields CDR1 SEHNR and CDR2 FQNEAQ (reference sequence). With 11 bases removed from V and 0 bases from J, the gap between germline ends came to 10 bases. This CDR3 is built from 12 residues. This chain's CDR3 is CASEGANYGYTF. The CDR3 nucleotides read TGTGCCTCCGAGGGTGCTAACTATGGCTACACCTTC.

This chain links TRBV6-1 with TRBJ1-1; unclear D gene. Trimming took 7 bases from V and 11 from J, leaving 17 bases between them. CDR3 length equals 12 residues. CDR1 MNHNS and CDR2 SASEGT come from the germline V gene. CDR3 residues: CASNNPAPRAFF. The CDR3 DNA reads as TGTGCCAGCAACAACCCAGCCCCTCGGGCTTTCTTT.

This clone came up once. The V and J genes are TRBV6-4 and TRBJ2-3; D not certain. The CDR3 loop spans 13 amino acids. Trimming shortened V by 5 bases and J by 5 bases, and 11 bases separated the two germline ends. Germline V gives CDR1 MRHNA, CDR2 SNTAGT. The CDR3 region has the DNA TGTGCCAGCAGTAGGGCGTTGAGAGATACGCAGTATTTT. Its translation is CASSRALRDTQYF.

As for this clone: Other DNA sequences in the same sample also yield this CDR3. This sequence joins TRBV5-1 and TRBJ2-3; a weak D match, TRBD1 (5 bases). The V gene's germline CDR1 is SGHRS and CDR2 YFSETQ. V gave up 0 bases and J gave up 1 base, with 9 bases separating them. The CDR3 is 15 residues long. CDR3 bases: TGCGCCAGCAGCTTGGGGCAGGGCGGCACAGATACGCAGTATTTT. It specifies CASSLGQGGTDTQYF. Filled out from reference TRBV5-1 and TRBJ2-3, the complete variable domain reads KAGVTQTPRYLIKTRGQQVTLSCSPISGHRSVSWYQQTPGQGLQFLFEYFSETQRNKGNFPGRFSGRQFSNSRSEMNVSTLELGDSALYLCASSLGQGGTDTQYFGPGTRLTVL.

V gene TRBV2 combines with J gene TRBJ2-1, with D perhaps TRBD1 or TRBD2 (5 bases each). V dropped 2 bases and J dropped 0 bases, with 8 bases sitting between them. CDR1 is SNHLY, CDR2 FYNNEI, per germline. This CDR3 spans 15 amino acids. CDR3 amino acids: CASSEIGGSYNEQFF. The CDR3, as DNA: TGTGCCAGCAGTGAAATTGGGGGCTCCTACAATGAGCAGTTCTTC.

The chain combines TRBV6-6 with TRBJ1-4, with D perhaps TRBD1 (6 bases). The CDR3 is made up of 15 amino acids. In germline, CDR1 is MNHNY, CDR2 SVGAGI (reference sequence). With 6 bases removed from V and 2 bases from J, the gap between germline ends came to 13 bases. DNA of the CDR3: TGTGCCAGCAGGCCGCAGGGGCTGACTAATGAAAAACTGTTTTTT. Protein: CASRPQGLTNEKLFF.

The CDR3 region has the DNA TGTGCCAGCAGTTTCGGCAGGGTCAATTCACCCCTCCACTTT. Translation gives CASSFGRVNSPLHF. The chain employs TRBV6-5 and TRBJ1-6; a weak D match, TRBD1 (5 bases). CDR3 length: 14 residues. Germline V gives CDR1 MNHEY, CDR2 SVGAGI. Trimming stripped 4 bases from V and 7 bases from J, with 11 bases between.

As regards this clone: The sample carries other DNA sequences with the same CDR3. The gene calls are TRBV5-1 and TRBJ2-3; TRBD1 matches 10 bases. The germline gives CDR1 SGHRS, CDR2 YFSETQ. The CDR3 runs 15 residues. With V trimmed by 2 bases and J by 1 base, 1 base remained unmatched. The CDR3 sequence: CASSLGQGGTDTQYF. The CDR3, as DNA: TGCGCCAGCAGCTTAGGACAGGGGGGCACAGATACGCAGTATTTT.

The chain is built from TRBV14 and TRBJ1-1; TRBD1 is a possible D gene (6 bases). The CDR3 contains 15 residues. Trimming cost V 3 bases and J 4 bases, with 15 bases left between them. Germline CDR1 and CDR2: SGHDN and FVKESK. CDR3 sequence: CASSQAKGGVTEAFF. The CDR3 DNA reads TGTGCCAGCAGCCAGGCCAAGGGGGGCGTCACTGAAGCTTTCTTT. The entire variable domain, with the rest obtained from reference TRBV14 and TRBJ1-1, is as follows: EAGVTQFPSHSVIEKGQTVTLRCDPISGHDNLYWYRRVMGKEIKFLLHFVKESKQDESGMPNNRFLAERTGGTYSTLKVQPAELEDSGVYFCASSQAKGGVTEAFFGQGTRLTVV.

V usage is TRBV7-9 and J usage is TRBJ2-7; 12 nucleotides align to TRBD1. The CDR3 extends over 15 amino acids. Unmatched junction bases numbered 3, after V lost 4 bases and J lost 2 bases. CDR1 SEHNR and CDR2 FQNEAQ come from the germline V gene (reference sequence). DNA of the CDR3: TGTGCCAGCAGCTCCCGGGACAGGGGGCCCTACGAGCAGTACGTC. Amino acids: CASSSRDRGPYEQYV.

This clone is a singleton in its sample. The chain links TRBV10-3 to TRBJ1-5; a weak D match, TRBD1 (5 bases). This CDR3 comprises 14 residues. Germline V gene lookup returns CDR1 ENHRY and CDR2 SYGVKD. Trimming shortened V by 10 bases and J by 1 base, and 14 bases separated the two germline ends. The CDR3 nucleotides read TGTGCCACGAATTCCGAGGGGAGCAATCAGCCCCAGCATTTT. Encoded protein: CATNSEGSNQPQHF.

The chain combines TRBV15 with TRBJ1-5; D ambiguous. Germline CDR1 LNHNV, CDR2 YYDKDF (reference sequence). Trimming removed 0 bases from V and 2 bases from J, with 8 bases in between. The CDR3 consists of 15 residues. The chain's CDR3 is CATSRELQGNQPQHF. In DNA, the CDR3 is TGTGCCACCAGCAGAGAGTTGCAGGGCAATCAGCCCCAGCATTTT.

The chain has TRBV7-2 and TRBJ2-1; 12 bases align to TRBD2. With V trimmed by 4 bases and J by 9 bases, 4 bases remained unmatched. The germline V gene has CDR1 SGHTA and CDR2 FQGNSA. CDR3 length equals 14 residues. As DNA, the CDR3 is TGTGCCAGCAGCTCCCAACTAGCGGGAGGTGAGCAGTTCTTC. Translation gives CASSSQLAGGEQFF.

Only one count was recorded for this clone. The rearrangement joins TRBV6-5 to TRBJ2-5; perhaps TRBD1 as D (6 bases). V was shortened by 5 bases and J by 0 bases, with 13 bases between the two germline ends. This CDR3 comprises 15 residues. Germline CDR1 and CDR2: MNHEY and SVGAGI. CDR3 sequence reads: CASSPLGDNQETQYF. The CDR3 DNA is TGTGCCAGCAGTCCATTGGGGGACAACCAAGAGACCCAGTACTTC.

The CDR3 sequence is CASGSGANTIYF. CDR3 DNA: TGTGCCAGTGGGTCGGGGGCCAACACCATATATTTT. The rearrangement links TRBV19 to TRBJ1-3; maybe TRBD1 (6 bases). Germline lookup yields CDR1 LNHDA and CDR2 SQIVND (reference sequence). Trimming removed 8 bases from V and 7 bases from J, with 12 bases in between. CDR3 length: 12 amino acids.